These T cell receptor beta chains were read from a single sample in a study of T cell responses to AZD1222 COVID-19 vaccine. TCRdb's table, derived via immunoSEQ multiplex PCR, lists solely in-frame clones and lacks some. The sample has around 94,000 clones, roughly nine tenths seen once; the top ten hold roughly 4%. This specimen was peripheral blood, taken on day 0 of AZD1222 vaccination. The receptors were sampled from an adult in good health. Both conserved end residues are part of each CDR3. Fields, in order: V gene, CDR3 length, clone size, D gene, J gene, CDR3 protein, CDR3 DNA. The D gene is left open where the match is weak. Some rows mark clone size as missing; the rest say once, few, many or name a class of expanded clone.

TRBV9	14	NA	TRBD1	TRBJ2-1	CASSVGDSNNEQFF	TGTGCCAGCAGCGTAGGGGACAGTAACAATGAGCAGTTCTTC
TRBV28	13	once	NA	TRBJ2-2	CASSYTGSGELFF	TGTGCCAGCAGTTACACAGGGTCCGGGGAGCTGTTTTTT
TRBV2	14	NA	TRBD1	TRBJ2-7	CASRSPGTAYEQYF	TGTGCCAGCAGATCACCCGGGACAGCCTACGAGCAGTACTTC
TRBV28	15	NA	NA	TRBJ1-5	CASSPPQGSNQPQHF	TGTGCCAGCAGCCCGCCGCAAGGGAGCAATCAGCCCCAGCATTTT
TRBV4-2	15	NA	NA	TRBJ2-3	CASSQDRGNTDTQYF	TGTGCCAGCAGCCAAGATCGGGGAAACACAGATACGCAGTATTTT
TRBV27	16	NA	TRBD1	TRBJ1-5	CASSFRGQGFGQPQHF	TGTGCCAGCAGTTTCAGGGGACAGGGGTTTGGTCAGCCCCAGCATTTT
TRBV12-3/TRBV12-4	13	NA	TRBD1	TRBJ1-1	CASSSGQGTEAFF	TGTGCCAGCAGTTCAGGACAGGGGACTGAAGCTTTCTTT
TRBV15	15	NA	TRBD2	TRBJ2-3	CATSRERGGSDTQYF	TGTGCCACCAGCAGAGAACGGGGGGGCAGTGATACGCAGTATTTT
TRBV5-1	13	NA	NA	TRBJ1-5	CASRPGEDQPQHF	TGCGCCAGCAGACCCGGGGAGGACCAGCCCCAGCATTTT
TRBV9	13	NA	NA	TRBJ2-2	CASGGRRTGELFF	TGTGCCAGCGGAGGGCGGCGGACCGGGGAGCTGTTTTTT
TRBV28	14	NA	TRBD1	TRBJ1-2	CASSRYRGLSGYTF	TGTGCCAGCAGTCGATACAGGGGGCTTAGCGGCTACACCTTC
TRBV11-2	13	NA	NA	TRBJ2-7	CASSLEFAYEQYF	TGTGCCAGCAGCTTAGAGTTTGCATACGAGCAGTACTTC
TRBV5-6	15	NA	NA	TRBJ1-1	CASSPEAAFNTEAFF	TGTGCCAGCAGCCCTGAAGCAGCCTTTAACACTGAAGCTTTCTTT
TRBV3-1/TRBV3-2	16	NA	TRBD1	TRBJ1-2	CASSQRGVQGDYGYTF	TGTGCCAGCAGCCAAAGGGGTGTACAGGGGGACTATGGCTACACCTTC
TRBV4-1	17	once	NA	TRBJ1-4	CASSQVTLGVTNEKLFF	TGCGCCAGCAGCCAAGTGACCCTAGGGGTGACTAATGAAAAACTGTTTTTT
TRBV19	18	NA	TRBD1	TRBJ1-5	CASRSRIGTGLGNQPQHF	TGTGCCAGTAGGTCACGCATAGGGACAGGGCTAGGTAATCAGCCCCAGCATTTT
TRBV30	13	NA	NA	TRBJ1-5	CAWSVGGNQPQHF	TGTGCCTGGAGTGTAGGGGGCAATCAGCCCCAGCATTTT
TRBV10-3	15	NA	TRBD1	TRBJ1-2	CAISGYRGTRDGYTF	TGTGCCATCAGTGGCTACAGGGGGACCAGGGATGGCTACACCTTC
TRBV20-1	15	NA	TRBD1	TRBJ1-5	CSASQTGTGLSPQHF	TGCAGTGCTAGTCAAACCGGGACAGGTCTTTCGCCCCAGCATTTT
TRBV28	15	few	TRBD1	TRBJ1-2	CASSGGDRDLNGYTF	TGTGCCAGCAGTGGGGGGGACAGGGATCTGAATGGCTACACCTTC
TRBV2	14	NA	NA	TRBJ1-5	CASSRDSSNQPQHF	TGTGCCAGCAGTCGAGACAGTAGCAATCAGCCCCAGCATTTT
TRBV10-2	15	NA	NA	TRBJ1-2	CASSGPMGGGYGYTF	TGCGCCAGCAGTGGGCCCATGGGGGGAGGCTATGGCTACACCTTC
TRBV5-8	14	NA	NA	TRBJ2-5	CASSPRTRPETQYF	TGTGCCAGCAGCCCACGGACCCGCCCAGAGACCCAGTACTTC
TRBV27	13	few	NA	TRBJ1-5	CASSLQGRQPQHF	TGTGCCAGCAGCCTTCAGGGTCGCCAGCCCCAGCATTTT
TRBV2	13	NA	NA	TRBJ1-1	CASRRRVNTEAFF	TGTGCCAGCAGACGACGGGTGAACACTGAAGCTTTCTTT
TRBV6-2/TRBV6-3	17	NA	NA	TRBJ1-1	CASSYPGGLGFDTEAFF	TGTGCCAGCAGTTACCCCGGGGGGCTGGGCTTCGACACTGAAGCTTTCTTT
TRBV6-5	13	NA	NA	TRBJ2-7	CASGDLPPQEQYF	TGTGCCAGCGGGGACCTACCTCCGCAAGAGCAGTACTTC
TRBV3-1/TRBV3-2	16	NA	TRBD2	TRBJ2-5	CASSASGGVYQETQYF	TGTGCCAGCAGTGCTAGCGGGGGGGTGTACCAAGAGACCCAGTACTTC
TRBV2	17	NA	TRBD2	TRBJ2-5	CASSEILSGGNQETQYF	TGTGCCAGCAGTGAAATTCTGAGCGGGGGTAACCAAGAGACCCAGTACTTC
TRBV4-3	13	NA	NA	TRBJ2-4	CASAPGEGAIQYF	TGCGCCAGCGCTCCAGGGGAGGGAGCCATTCAGTACTTC
TRBV10-1	13	NA	TRBD1	TRBJ1-2	CASEDRTGTIRTF	TGCGCCAGCGAGGACAGGACAGGGACGATTCGCACCTTC
TRBV6-5	13	NA	TRBD2	TRBJ2-1	CASRTSGVDEQFF	TGTGCCAGCAGGACTAGCGGGGTCGATGAGCAGTTCTTC
TRBV27	14	NA	TRBD1	TRBJ1-1	CASSFVQGDTEAFF	TGTGCCAGCAGTTTTGTACAGGGGGACACTGAAGCTTTCTTT
TRBV30	15	NA	TRBD1	TRBJ2-7	CAWSKRTGKPYEQYF	TGTGCCTGGAGTAAGAGGACAGGGAAACCCTACGAGCAGTACTTC
TRBV2	13	few	NA	TRBJ1-1	CASSAWGGTEAFF	TGTGCCAGCAGTGCCTGGGGGGGCACTGAAGCTTTCTTT
TRBV5-6	16	NA	NA	TRBJ2-4	CASSLVNLLAKNIQYF	TGTGCCAGCAGCTTGGTGAACCTTTTAGCCAAAAACATTCAGTACTTC
TRBV7-8	15	NA	NA	TRBJ1-4	CASSLATRQPEKLFF	TGTGCCAGCAGCTTAGCGACACGGCAGCCTGAAAAACTGTTTTTT
TRBV2	12	NA	NA	TRBJ1-2	CASSEVPGGYTF	TGTGCCAGCAGTGAAGTCCCAGGCGGCTACACCTTC
TRBV15	16	NA	TRBD1	TRBJ1-2	CATSGGTGDSSYGYTF	TGTGCCACCAGCGGAGGGACAGGGGATAGTAGCTATGGCTACACCTTC
TRBV28	16	NA	TRBD2	TRBJ2-1	CASSGAGGFFYNEQFF	TGTGCCAGCAGTGGGGCGGGGGGTTTTTTCTACAATGAGCAGTTCTTC
TRBV9	10	NA	NA	TRBJ1-6	CASMGVPLHF	TGTGCCAGCATGGGCGTACCCCTCCACTTT
TRBV6-4	15	once	NA	TRBJ1-2	CASRPFQGPGYGYTF	TGTGCCAGCCGACCTTTCCAGGGGCCGGGCTATGGCTACACCTTC